The 25 T cell receptor beta chains below were found in one sample sequenced in a study of cytomegalovirus exposure and HLA in healthy donors. A multiplex PCR was run with 60 Vbeta primers and 13 Jbeta primers. TCRdb's copy holds only in-frame clones and misses some; the assay was immunoSEQ multiplex PCR. The sample carries some 170,000 clones, about four fifths recorded once. The sequenced sample consisted of PBMCs. The receptor source for this set is a woman aged 18 to 35 in good health and CMV-seropositive.

The chain has TRBV6-5 and TRBJ1-1, with D perhaps TRBD1 (5 bases). The V end lost 7 bases, the J end lost 6 bases, and 9 bases lay between the germline ends. Germline V gene sequence: CDR1 MNHEY, CDR2 SVGAGI. The CDR3 sequence is 11 residues long. The CDR3 is CASKGVAEAFF. For the CDR3, the DNA is TGTGCCAGCAAAGGGGTGGCTGAAGCTTTCTTT.

This clone appeared a single time. The rearrangement links TRBV30 to TRBJ2-7, with TRBD2 matching 9 bases. With 2 bases clipped from V and 0 bases from J, the junction kept 8 bases outside the gene matches. CDR3 length: 16 amino acids. The V gene's germline CDR1 is GTSNPN and CDR2 SVGIG (reference sequence). CDR3 sequence: CAWSSPGSGGSYEQYF. In DNA form, the CDR3 reads TGTGCCTGGAGTTCCCCGGGTAGCGGGGGCTCCTACGAGCAGTACTTC.

V and J are TRBV11-2 and TRBJ2-5; unclear D gene. Germline CDR1 and CDR2: SGHAT and FQNNGV. Trimming took off 2 bases at V and 1 base at J, with 8 bases between the two ends. CDR3 size: 14 residues. CDR3 region: CASSLRWAQETQYF. In DNA, the CDR3 is TGTGCCAGCAGCTTACGGTGGGCCCAAGAGACCCAGTACTTC.

This chain joins TRBV6-4 and TRBJ1-6; 7 bases line up with TRBD1. Trimming removed 3 bases from V and 6 bases from J; junction bases left unmatched: 8. Germline lookup yields CDR1 MRHNA and CDR2 SNTAGT. This CDR3 comprises 16 residues. CDR3 residues: CASSEGWGQRNSPLHF. DNA of the CDR3: TGTGCCAGCAGTGAAGGCTGGGGACAGCGTAATTCACCCCTCCACTTT.

The chain employs TRBV18 and TRBJ1-1; D is perhaps TRBD1 (6 bases). Trimming removed 3 bases from V and 0 bases from J, with 11 bases in between. The CDR3 is 15 amino acids. The germline V gene encodes CDR1 KGHSH and CDR2 LQKENI. CDR3 loop: CASSPLPGVNTEAFF. As DNA, the CDR3 is TGTGCCAGCTCACCCCTACCAGGGGTGAACACTGAAGCTTTCTTT.

V and J are TRBV7-2 and TRBJ2-3; TRBD1 might be the D (6 bases). With 5 bases removed from V and 5 bases from J, the gap between germline ends came to 14 bases. The CDR3 spans 14 residues. Germline V gives CDR1 SGHTA, CDR2 FQGNSA. In DNA, the CDR3 is TGTGCCAGCAGCCTCCCTGGGGGCCGAGATACGCAGTATTTT. Amino acid sequence: CASSLPGGRDTQYF. Full variable domain (rest looked up from reference TRBV7-2 and TRBJ2-3): GAGVSQSPSNKVTEKGKDVELRCDPISGHTALYWYRQSLGQGLEFLIYFQGNSAPDKSGLPSDRFSAERTGGSVSTLTIQRTQQEDSAVYLCASSLPGGRDTQYFGPGTRLTVL.

The chain carries TRBV25-1 and TRBJ2-5, with D tentatively TRBD1 (6 bases). Germline V lookup: CDR1 MGHDK, CDR2 SYGVNS. The CDR3 is 11 amino acids. The V end was cut by 5 bases, the J end by 5 bases, with 6 bases between. The CDR3 loop reads CASSQGETQYF. In nucleotides, the CDR3 is TGTGCCAGCAGTCAGGGGGAGACCCAGTACTTC. Based on the CDR3 plus reference TRBV25-1 and TRBJ2-5, the full variable domain is EADIYQTPRYLVIGTGKKITLECSQTMGHDKMYWYQQDPGMELHLIHYSYGVNSTEKGDLSSESTVSRIRTEHFPLTLESARPSHTSQYLCASSQGETQYFGPGTRLLVL.

This sequence joins TRBV11-3 and TRBJ1-2; D is undetermined. Trimming shortened V by 5 bases and J by 3 bases, and 16 bases separated the two germline ends. This CDR3 contains 15 residues. Germline V gives CDR1 SGHNT, CDR2 YENEEA. The CDR3 sequence: CASSPRRGRYYGYTF. CDR3 in DNA: TGTGCCAGCAGCCCCCGTCGAGGTAGGTACTATGGCTACACCTTC.

This clone was observed a few times. The CDR3 DNA sequence: TGCGCCAGCAGCCACGCGGGACGGGGCAGGTCGAACACTGAAGCTTTCTTT. It encodes CASSHAGRGRSNTEAFF. This chain links TRBV4-1 with TRBJ1-1, with D perhaps TRBD1 (5 bases). V gave up 3 bases and J gave up 1 base, with 18 bases separating them. CDR1 MGHRA and CDR2 YSYEKL come from the germline V gene. CDR3 length: 17 residues.

V is TRBV7-2 and J is TRBJ1-4, with TRBD1 identical over 7 bases. CDR3 length: 15 amino acids. J lost 7 bases, V lost 3 bases, and 8 bases had no gene match. The germline V gene encodes CDR1 SGHTA and CDR2 FQGNSA. CDR3 loop: CASSFQDRLGEKLFF. The CDR3 DNA is TGTGCCAGCAGCTTCCAGGACAGGCTTGGTGAAAAACTGTTTTTT.

J is TRBJ2-7 and V is TRBV10-3; tentative D call: TRBD1 (6 bases). Germline CDR1 is ENHRY and CDR2 is SYGVKD. This CDR3 is 13 amino acids long. Trimming cost V 10 bases and J 5 bases, with 18 bases left between them. CDR3 residues: CATPQGKVNEQYF. In nucleotides, the CDR3 is TGTGCCACACCTCAGGGGAAGGTCAACGAGCAGTACTTC.

The chain combines TRBV6-6 with TRBJ1-5, with a weak D call TRBD1 (5 bases). Germline CDR1 MNHNY, CDR2 SVGAGI (reference sequence). V was trimmed by 0 bases and J by 6 bases, leaving 15 bases between them. The CDR3 totals 16 residues. As DNA, the CDR3 is TGTGCCAGCAGTTACTCGATACCAGGGCGCCTTCAGCCCCAGCATTTT. Its protein product is CASSYSIPGRLQPQHF.

The CDR3 nucleotides read TGTGCCAGCAGCTTATTTCGGGTAACGTCTGGGGCCAACGTCCTGACTTTC. This sequence encodes CASSLFRVTSGANVLTF. This chain joins TRBV13 and TRBJ2-6; D is unclear. Germline loops: CDR1 PRHDT, CDR2 FYEKMQ (reference sequence). Trimming cost V 2 bases and J 1 base, with 12 bases left between them. The CDR3 loop spans 17 amino acids.

This clone was found a few times. The V call is TRBV28, the J call TRBJ2-7; the match to TRBD2 covers 10 bases. This CDR3 has 17 residues. Germline assignment: CDR1 MDHEN and CDR2 SYDVKM. V lost 6 bases, J lost 3 bases, and 14 bases stayed unmatched. DNA of the CDR3: TGTGCCAGCAGCCCCCGGCCTAGCGGGGGTTTGGTCTACGAGCAGTACTTC. Translated, it gives CASSPRPSGGLVYEQYF.

The V call is TRBV19, the J call TRBJ1-5; TRBD1 is a possible D gene (5 bases). Germline V gene data show CDR1 as LNHDA and CDR2 as SQIVND (reference sequence). This CDR3 has 15 amino acids. V lost 6 bases and J 4 bases, leaving 16 bases between the germline ends. The CDR3: CASRSGGATNQPQHF. The DNA of the CDR3 is TGTGCCAGTAGATCAGGAGGGGCGACAAATCAGCCCCAGCATTTT. The variable domain in full, completed from reference TRBV19 and TRBJ1-5, reads DGGITQSPKYLFRKEGQNVTLSCEQNLNHDAMYWYRQDPGQGLRLIYYSQIVNDFQKGDIAEGYSVSREKKESFPLTVTSAQKNPTAFYLCASRSGGATNQPQHFGDGTRLSIL.

This chain links TRBV5-1 with TRBJ2-3; D call uncertain. From germline, CDR1 is SGHRS and CDR2 YFSETQ. The germline V and J ends were trimmed by 0 bases and 4 bases, with 9 bases remaining between them. The CDR3 runs 14 residues. CDR3 nucleotides: TGCGCCAGCAGCTTGGTTTATTCTCCAGATACGCAGTATTTT. Its translation: CASSLVYSPDTQYF.

Concerning this clone itself: The sample carries other DNA sequences with the same CDR3. The CDR3 nucleotides read TGTGCCAGCAGCCCTCAGGGAGGCGAGCAGTACTTC. This gives the protein CASSPQGGEQYF. V usage is TRBV27 and J usage is TRBJ2-7; a possible D gene is TRBD2 (6 bases). The CDR3 runs 12 residues. CDR1 MNHEY and CDR2 SMNVEV come from the germline V gene (reference sequence). V was pared by 6 bases and J by 6 bases, with 12 bases between.

The gene calls are TRBV6-5 and TRBJ1-1, with D possibly TRBD1 on 5 matching bases. V was trimmed by 0 bases and J by 5 bases, leaving 10 bases between them. CDR1 MNHEY and CDR2 SVGAGI come from the germline V gene. The CDR3 consists of 14 residues. The CDR3 region is CASSYSLGGTEAFF. CDR3 in DNA: TGTGCCAGCAGTTACTCCCTGGGGGGAACTGAAGCTTTCTTT.

The chain is built from TRBV6-5 and TRBJ2-2; D is perhaps TRBD1 (6 bases). The CDR3 runs 15 residues. The germline V gene encodes CDR1 MNHEY and CDR2 SVGAGI. The ends were cut back, 5 bases at V and 5 bases at J, with 15 bases in the middle. Here the CDR3 reads CASSRTGSGTGELFF. CDR3 nucleotides: TGTGCCAGCAGTCGAACAGGGTCGGGTACCGGGGAGCTGTTTTTT.

This clone was observed a single time. The CDR3 here is CARSLGVYFFSPLHF. CDR3 nucleotide sequence: TGTGCCAGAAGCTTAGGGGTATATTTCTTTTCACCCCTCCACTTT. The chain employs TRBV5-3 and TRBJ1-6, with a possible D match to TRBD1 (5 bases). TRBV5-3 is an ORF, with its function uncertain. The CDR3 consists of 15 residues. The ends were cut back, 2 bases at V and 9 bases at J, with 15 bases in the middle.

V is TRBV7-9 and J is TRBJ2-1, with 7 bases that match TRBD1. Germline V gives CDR1 SEHNR, CDR2 FQNEAQ (reference sequence). This CDR3 is 19 amino acids long. V was clipped by 4 bases and J by 3 bases; unmatched bases: 18. The CDR3 is CASSSLLGATGSNYNEQFF. Written as DNA, the CDR3 is TGTGCCAGCAGCTCTTTACTTGGGGCGACAGGGTCAAACTACAATGAGCAGTTCTTC. The complete variable domain, with remaining parts taken from reference TRBV7-9 and TRBJ2-1, reads DTGVSQNPRHKITKRGQNVTFRCDPISEHNRLYWYRQTLGQGPEFLTYFQNEAQLEKSRLLSDRFSAERPKGSFSTLEIQRTEQGDSAMYLCASSSLLGATGSNYNEQFFGPGTRLTVL.

The chain joins TRBV7-9 to TRBJ1-6; D call uncertain. The CDR3 has 15 amino acids. The germline gives CDR1 SEHNR, CDR2 FQNEAQ (reference sequence). V gave up 3 bases and J gave up 9 bases, with 15 bases separating them. DNA for the CDR3: TGTGCCAGCAGCTTCACCGGAACCACGGGTTCACCCCTCCACTTT. Encoded protein: CASSFTGTTGSPLHF.

The V call is TRBV6-1, the J call TRBJ2-1, with TRBD2 matching 7 bases. J gave up 1 base and V 7 bases, and 4 bases lay outside the gene matches. CDR3 size: 14 residues. CDR1 and CDR2 (germline): MNHNS, SASEGT. The CDR3 loop reads CASIKAGSYNEQFF. CDR3 nucleotides: TGTGCCAGCATAAAAGCGGGGTCCTACAATGAGCAGTTCTTC.

V and J are TRBV6-6 and TRBJ2-7, with 12 bases lining up with TRBD2. The CDR3 extends over 15 amino acids. Germline loops: CDR1 MNHNY, CDR2 SVGAGI (reference sequence). Trimming at V came to 4 bases and at J to 2 bases, leaving 3 bases not matched to a gene. This CDR3 reads CASSSLAGGTYEQYF. The CDR3, as DNA: TGTGCCAGCAGTTCTCTAGCGGGGGGGACCTACGAGCAGTACTTC.

The chain couples TRBV4-2 to TRBJ2-3; 9 nucleotides agree with TRBD1. The CDR3 is 17 residues long. With 1 base clipped from V and 0 bases from J, the junction kept 5 bases outside the gene matches. Germline V lookup: CDR1 LGHNA, CDR2 YNFKEQ. CDR3: CASSQVGQGSSTDTQYF. The CDR3, as DNA: TGTGCCAGCAGCCAAGTGGGACAGGGATCTAGCACAGATACGCAGTATTTT.